This record concerns one TCR beta chain sequence. Its cognate antigen has yet to be identified. Nothing much larger sits one base from this clone, and base qualities are not available. Inclusive of the bounding cysteine and phenylalanine, the CDR3 is 18 residues long. Just the 54-base CDR3 DNA is kept, in frame starting at base 1. Sequences SEHNR (CDR1) and FQNEAQ (CDR2) are obtained from the germline V gene (reference sequence). V is pruned by 5 bases and J by 0 bases, leaving 15 bases of the junction without a gene match. The immunoSEQ Assay, a bias-controlled multiplex PCR, was used to amplify TCRbeta CDR3 regions from genomic DNA. From the authors' description of their analysis: Nucleated cell counts per sample were estimated from amplification of reference gene primers within the assay. To quantify the absolute abundance of each unique TCRbeta CDR3 rearrangement, sequence reads were collapsed and filtered. For each sample, productive Simpson clonality was calculated by taking the square root of Simpson's diversity index across productive rearrangements. The immuneACCESS repertoire file appears here via TCRdb, limited to in-frame rearrangements. These files lack a portion of the clones; in checked studies, under half of the deficit traces to unresolved V genes, and the cause of the others is not known. Clone size and the V and J calls come from that table; the DNA yielded D and trimming. This sample has roughly 300,000 clones in its table, and around 85% of those were observed once. Approximately 7.5% of the sample lies in the top ten.

Whole blood was collected in K2EDTA tubes by collaborating institutions according to the institutions' own protocols. Collaborator samples were shipped for TCRbeta analysis as frozen whole blood, isolated PBMCs, or DNA extracted from either sample type. The entry originates in a study of blood T cell repertoires in COVID-19 (dated by TCRdb to 2018 to 2020). Notes on the research overall: Samples from collaborators originated in the United States, Italy and Spain and spanned both the acute and convalescent phases of COVID-19. The material from the prospective study consisted of cDNA or gDNA derived from T cells, B-cell-depleted T cells, or PBMCs. Deeply sampled blood TCRbeta repertoires from subjects exposed to, actively infected with, or recovered from COVID-19 were included in the dataset. The repertoires were released in a freely available public database meant as a resource for research on the immune response to SARS-CoV-2. Samples were obtained from the ongoing ImmuneRACE study (first 160 participants) and from about 1,300 subjects provided by 6 global collaborators. Sample metadata almost always included a de-identified subject ID, COVID-19 status, age in years and sex. Where available, HLA class I and class II types were taken from metadata supplied by the sample provider and were not determined by assay-based typing. Summary of the overall study and its limitations: Clinical and demographic metadata were provided uncurated, with the amount varying by source and participant.

The origin of this receptor is a human donor in a cohort sampled during active COVID-19. The chain employs TRBV7-9 and TRBJ1-2; TRBD1 aligns with 7 central bases. The sequencing input was peripheral blood. Here is the DNA: TGTGCCAGCAGCCCGCGGACAGGACAGGAGGGGGCTAACTATGGCTACACCTTC. It encodes CASSPRTGQEGANYGYTF.